Below are 6 T cell receptor beta chains sequenced from a single sample in a study of OX40 agonist ivuxolimab in advanced cancers. Produced via immunoSEQ multiplex PCR; TCRdb's table is partial and in-frame only. The table shows approximately 37,000 clones, with 74% occurring only once. The sequencing used CD4+ or CD8+ T cells sorted from blood, collected in a trial of the OX40 agonist ivuxolimab. The receptors come from an adult with an advanced solid tumor such as melanoma, head and neck, liver or kidney cancer.

This clone came up once. Written as DNA, the CDR3 is TGCGCCAGCAGCTCGGACAGCGGTCGGGAAGCTTTCTTT. This encodes CASSSDSGREAFF. V usage is TRBV5-1 and J usage is TRBJ1-1, with D possibly being TRBD1 (6 bases). The CDR3 extends over 13 amino acids. V was shortened by 3 bases and J by 8 bases, with 14 bases between the two germline ends. Per germline, CDR1 SGHRS and CDR2 YFSETQ.

The gene calls are TRBV19 and TRBJ1-5, with D tentatively TRBD1 (5 bases). The CDR3 length is 17 residues. Germline CDR1 reads LNHDA; CDR2 reads SQIVND (reference sequence). V was clipped by 1 base and J by 0 bases, with 13 bases between them. DNA for the CDR3: TGTGCCAGTAGTATAGTTGGCAGACAGTCTAGCAATCAGCCCCAGCATTTT. It encodes CASSIVGRQSSNQPQHF.

A single count supports this clone. V and J are TRBV28 and TRBJ1-4; 7 positions agree with TRBD1. J lost 4 bases, V lost 6 bases, and 8 bases had no gene match. The CDR3 length is 15 residues. Germline V gives CDR1 MDHEN, CDR2 SYDVKM. CDR3 coding DNA: TGTGCCAGCAGCAGCTCAGGGGGTGGTAATGAAAAACTGTTTTTT. Encoded protein: CASSSSGGGNEKLFF.

The chain recombines TRBV19 with TRBJ1-6; TRBD1 is a possible D gene (5 bases). Per the germline V gene, CDR1 is LNHDA and CDR2 is SQIVND (reference sequence). V was trimmed by 6 bases and J by 7 bases, leaving 10 bases between them. CDR3 size: 13 residues. The CDR3 is CASSGRENSPLHF. Here the CDR3 DNA reads TGTGCCAGTAGCGGCAGGGAGAATTCACCCCTCCACTTT.

The V and J genes are TRBV6-5 and TRBJ1-1; no definite D call. The V end was cut by 7 bases, the J end by 3 bases, with 15 bases between. This CDR3 spans 14 amino acids. Germline CDR1 and CDR2: MNHEY and SVGAGI. The CDR3 DNA sequence: TGTGCCAGCATCGGGAAGCCGGCTTACACTGAAGCTTTCTTT. The encoded protein is CASIGKPAYTEAFF.

V usage is TRBV7-9 and J usage is TRBJ2-3; D may be TRBD1 (5 bases). Deletions cut 5 bases from V and 4 bases from J, with 16 bases between. CDR1 is SEHNR, CDR2 FQNEAQ, per germline (reference sequence). The CDR3 has 15 amino acids. CDR3 protein: CASSAGQGFPDTQYF. Written as DNA, the CDR3 is TGTGCCAGCAGCGCAGGGCAGGGTTTCCCAGATACGCAGTATTTT.